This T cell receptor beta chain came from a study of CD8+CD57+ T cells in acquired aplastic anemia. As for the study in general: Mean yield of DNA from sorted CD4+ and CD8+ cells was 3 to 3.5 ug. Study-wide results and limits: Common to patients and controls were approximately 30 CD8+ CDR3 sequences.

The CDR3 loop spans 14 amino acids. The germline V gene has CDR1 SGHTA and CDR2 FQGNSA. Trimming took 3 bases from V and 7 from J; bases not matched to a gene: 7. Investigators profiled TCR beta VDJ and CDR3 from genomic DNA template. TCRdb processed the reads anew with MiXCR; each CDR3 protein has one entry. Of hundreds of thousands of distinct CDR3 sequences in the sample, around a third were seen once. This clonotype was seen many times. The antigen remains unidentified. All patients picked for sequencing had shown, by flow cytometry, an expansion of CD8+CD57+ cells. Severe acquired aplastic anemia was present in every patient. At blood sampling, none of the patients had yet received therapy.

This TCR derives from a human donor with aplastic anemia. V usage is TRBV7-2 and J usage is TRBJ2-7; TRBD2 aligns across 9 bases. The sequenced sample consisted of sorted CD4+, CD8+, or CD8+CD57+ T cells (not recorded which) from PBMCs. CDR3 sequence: CASSFSGRSAEQYF. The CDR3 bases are TGTGCCAGCAGCTTTAGCGGGAGATCGGCAGAGCAGTACTTC.